The 20 T cell receptor beta chains in this list originate from one sample, sequenced in a study of memory CD4+ T cells and cytomegalovirus serostatus. The sort gate was single viable CD3+CD4+CD8-CD45RO+ cells for memory CD4+ T cells. Assay: immunoSEQ multiplex PCR; the TCRdb copy retains only in-frame clones and omits some. The table shows 27,000 or so clones, with about 81% occurring only once. What was sequenced was memory CD4+ T cells from blood. The receptor source for this set is an adult in good health and CMV-seronegative.

This clone turned up a few times. CDR3 in amino acids: CASSFGLAGEVGELFF. CDR3 DNA sequence: TGTGCCAGCAGCTTCGGACTAGCGGGGGAGGTCGGGGAGCTGTTTTTT. This rearrangement joins TRBV7-3 to TRBJ2-2; the match to TRBD2 covers 13 bases. V lost 3 bases and J lost 7; bases outside the gene matches: 5. This CDR3 region has 16 residues. Germline values: CDR1 SGHTA, CDR2 FQGTGA.

This clone was counted once. The chain has TRBV7-2 and TRBJ2-1; 9 nucleotides line up with TRBD2. The germline gives CDR1 SGHTA, CDR2 FQGNSA. Unmatched junction bases numbered 10, after V lost 7 bases and J lost 0 bases. The CDR3 totals 17 residues. CDR3 residues: CASTIQSGGSSYNEQFF. The CDR3 nucleotides read TGTGCCAGCACCATTCAGAGCGGGGGGAGCTCCTACAATGAGCAGTTCTTC.

The rearrangement links TRBV5-1 to TRBJ2-2; weak D call: TRBD1 (6 bases). The CDR3 sequence is 16 residues long. V dropped 1 base and J dropped 2 bases, with 12 bases sitting between them. CDR1 and CDR2 from the germline V gene are SGHRS and YFSETQ. For the CDR3, the DNA is TGCGCCAGCAGCTTGAGTACAGGGAGAAACACCGGGGAGCTGTTTTTT. It encodes CASSLSTGRNTGELFF.

The chain couples TRBV7-9 to TRBJ2-2; no reliable D call. Trimming took off 3 bases at V and 4 bases at J, with 6 bases between the two ends. CDR1 SEHNR and CDR2 FQNEAQ come from the germline V gene (reference sequence). The CDR3 has 13 amino acids. The CDR3 DNA reads TGTGCCAGCAGCTTTGTGGGCACCGGGGAGCTGTTTTTT. This sequence encodes CASSFVGTGELFF. Variable domain in full (rest from reference TRBV7-9 and TRBJ2-2): DTGVSQNPRHKITKRGQNVTFRCDPISEHNRLYWYRQTLGQGPEFLTYFQNEAQLEKSRLLSDRFSAERPKGSFSTLEIQRTEQGDSAMYLCASSFVGTGELFFGEGSRLTVL.

This clone has only a few counts. The chain employs TRBV11-2 and TRBJ2-3; 10 positions agree with TRBD1. The CDR3 runs to 13 residues. Germline CDR1 SGHAT, CDR2 FQNNGV. J was trimmed by 6 bases and V by 3 bases; bases with no gene match: 0. The CDR3 reads CASSLDRGDTQYF. The CDR3, as DNA: TGTGCCAGCAGCTTGGACAGGGGGGATACGCAGTATTTT.

The chain recombines TRBV5-1 with TRBJ2-1; no clear D gene. The germline V gene has CDR1 SGHRS and CDR2 YFSETQ. V was trimmed by 4 bases and J by 6 bases, leaving 17 bases between them. The CDR3 totals 15 residues. Here the CDR3 DNA reads TGCGCCAGCAGCCCCTCGGGCGTACCCGTCAATGAGCAGTTCTTC. Translated: CASSPSGVPVNEQFF.

This chain links TRBV28 with TRBJ1-4; possible D gene TRBD1, 6 bases. Looked up from germline, CDR1 is MDHEN and CDR2 is SYDVKM. The CDR3 length is 14 residues. Trimming stripped 1 base from V and 6 bases from J, with 9 bases between. DNA of the CDR3: TGTGCCAGCAGTTTATTACAGGGCCATGAAAAACTGTTTTTT. Translated: CASSLLQGHEKLFF.

The chain employs TRBV7-2 and TRBJ2-1, with D perhaps being TRBD1 or TRBD2 (6 bases each). Germline V gene lookup returns CDR1 SGHTA and CDR2 FQGNSA. The CDR3 consists of 16 residues. Trimming shortened V by 3 bases and J by 8 bases, and 20 bases separated the two germline ends. The CDR3 bases are TGTGCCAGCAGCTTGTTTGGCCTAGGGGGGCGAGATGAGCAGTTCTTC. Translating gives CASSLFGLGGRDEQFF.

The chain employs TRBV5-1 and TRBJ2-5, with 7 bases matching TRBD1. V was clipped by 1 base and J by 5 bases; unmatched bases: 8. Germline V gene data show CDR1 as SGHRS and CDR2 as YFSETQ. The CDR3 is 15 amino acids. CDR3 DNA: TGCGCCAGCAGCTTGTGGCCAGGGGGTTTCGAGACCCAGTACTTC. This codes for CASSLWPGGFETQYF.

The gene calls are TRBV4-3 and TRBJ1-6; D is unresolved. V lost 6 bases and J 7 bases, leaving 10 bases between the germline ends. Germline V gene lookup returns CDR1 LGHNA and CDR2 YSLEER. The CDR3 contains 13 residues. The CDR3 loop is CASRGRFNSPLHF. CDR3 bases: TGCGCCAGCAGGGGAAGGTTCAATTCACCCCTCCACTTT.

This clone was seen only a few times. The chain couples TRBV27 to TRBJ1-1; D remains unclear. This CDR3 contains 13 residues. Germline V lookup: CDR1 MNHEY, CDR2 SMNVEV (reference sequence). With 3 bases removed from V and 9 bases from J, the gap between germline ends came to 14 bases. Here the CDR3 reads CASSFSGRPQAFF. CDR3 in DNA: TGTGCCAGCAGTTTTTCCGGACGGCCCCAAGCTTTCTTT.

The rearrangement links TRBV18 to TRBJ2-1; D is possibly TRBD1 (6 bases). Trimming took off 4 bases at V and 7 bases at J, with 11 bases between the two ends. This CDR3 comprises 13 residues. Germline V gene sequence: CDR1 KGHSH, CDR2 LQKENI. Written as DNA, the CDR3 is TGTGCCAGCTCACTACAGGGTCCAAATGAGCAGTTCTTC. Its translation: CASSLQGPNEQFF.

This chain joins TRBV6-1 and TRBJ2-2, with D perhaps TRBD1 (6 bases). The V end was cut by 6 bases, the J end by 4 bases, with 18 bases between. The CDR3 is made up of 16 amino acids. The germline V gene has CDR1 MNHNS and CDR2 SASEGT. The CDR3 reads CASREQGKGLTGELFF. The CDR3 DNA is TGTGCCAGCAGGGAACAGGGTAAAGGGCTCACCGGGGAGCTGTTTTTT.

This clone is a singleton in its sample. This sequence joins TRBV5-1 and TRBJ2-3; TRBD2 matches 13 bases. CDR1 and CDR2 from the germline V gene are SGHRS and YFSETQ. The junction had 2 bases not matched to a gene; V was cut back by 0 bases and J by 1 base. This CDR3 is 17 amino acids long. The CDR3 sequence: CASSLATSGGRTDTQYF. CDR3 sequence (DNA): TGCGCCAGCAGCTTGGCGACTAGCGGGGGGCGCACAGATACGCAGTATTTT.

The chain joins TRBV28 to TRBJ1-2, with 12 nucleotides matching TRBD1. The ends lost 5 bases at V and 8 bases at J; junction bases unmatched: 12. The length of the CDR3 is 16 residues. Germline CDR1 is MDHEN and CDR2 is SYDVKM. The CDR3 DNA reads TGTGCCAGCAGTCTCAATCCGGGACAGGGGGCGTTGGGCTACACCTTC. This translates into CASSLNPGQGALGYTF.

The CDR3 region has the DNA TGTGCCAGCAGCCACGGGAAAAACATTCAGTACTTC. It codes for CASSHGKNIQYF. This chain joins TRBV5-6 and TRBJ2-4; D unresolved. Trimming left V 4 bases short and J 4 bases short, with 6 bases between. CDR1 SGHDT and CDR2 YYEEEE come from the germline V gene. This CDR3 has 12 residues.

The rearrangement joins TRBV6-1 to TRBJ1-6, with 9 bases lining up with TRBD1. The germline CDR1 and CDR2 sequences are MNHNS and SASEGT. The CDR3 consists of 15 residues. Trimming at V came to 1 base and at J to 9 bases, leaving 4 bases not matched to a gene. The CDR3 spells CASSEVGQGISPLHF. The DNA of the CDR3 is TGTGCCAGCAGTGAAGTGGGACAGGGTATTTCACCCCTCCACTTT.

The rearrangement joins TRBV19 to TRBJ1-5; 7 bases match TRBD1. This CDR3 has 15 amino acids. J gave up 4 bases and V 5 bases, and 8 bases lay outside the gene matches. Germline assignment: CDR1 LNHDA and CDR2 SQIVND (reference sequence). CDR3 nucleotides: TGTGCCAGTAGTTCATACAGGGGATCGAATCAGCCCCAGCATTTT. It yields the protein CASSSYRGSNQPQHF.

V usage is TRBV15 and J usage is TRBJ2-6; TRBD1 aligns across 9 bases. This CDR3 spans 19 amino acids. The V segment lost 1 base and the J segment 2 bases; nucleotides outside the gene matches: 9. Germline V gene lookup returns CDR1 LNHNV and CDR2 YYDKDF (reference sequence). CDR3 amino acids: CATSRGYDRGYAGANVLTF. For the CDR3, the DNA is TGTGCCACCAGCAGAGGATATGACAGGGGGTACGCTGGGGCCAACGTCCTGACTTTC.

The J gene is TRBJ1-3, the V gene TRBV15, with D possibly being TRBD1 (5 bases). CDR3 length equals 16 residues. Trimming took off 0 bases at V and 0 bases at J, with 9 bases between the two ends. CDR1 LNHNV and CDR2 YYDKDF come from the germline V gene (reference sequence). The DNA for the CDR3 is TGTGCCACCAGCAGAGATAGGGGTTCCTCTGGAAACACCATATATTTT. Translated: CATSRDRGSSGNTIYF.